A single sample gave rise to the 23 T cell receptor beta chains below, sequenced in a study of blood T cell repertoires in COVID-19. Profiling relied on immunoSEQ multiplex PCR, and the TCRdb table lists in-frame clones only, not all of them. The table has over 120,000 clones, about three quarters seen once. Material for sequencing was PBMCs or T cells enriched from blood (not recorded which). These receptors came from a woman aged 45 to 65 who had recovered from COVID-19.

J is TRBJ1-4 and V is TRBV7-9; a possible D gene is TRBD1 (6 bases). The CDR3 is 14 residues long. V gave up 5 bases and J gave up 4 bases, with 11 bases separating them. Germline CDR1 reads SEHNR; CDR2 reads FQNEAQ (reference sequence). The CDR3: CASSPDRINEKLFF. CDR3 coding DNA: TGTGCCAGCAGCCCGGACAGAATTAATGAAAAACTGTTTTTT.

The chain carries TRBV28 and TRBJ2-7; D is uncertain. The germline V gene has CDR1 MDHEN and CDR2 SYDVKM. The CDR3 length is 10 residues. V shed 7 bases and J shed 4 bases, with 5 bases lying between them. As DNA, the CDR3 is TGTGCCAGCACTGTTTACGAGCAGTACTTC. Amino acids: CASTVYEQYF. The full variable domain, in which reference TRBV28 and TRBJ2-7 provide the parts outside the CDR3, is DVKVTQSSRYLVKRTGEKVFLECVQDMDHENMFWYRQDPGLGLRLIYFSYDVKMKEKGDIPEGYSVSREKKERFSLILESASTNQTSMYLCASTVYEQYFGPGTRLTVT.

The gene calls are TRBV2 and TRBJ1-1; tentative D call: TRBD1 (6 bases). This CDR3 is 14 amino acids long. V shed 6 bases and J shed 1 base, with 12 bases lying between them. From germline, CDR1 is SNHLY and CDR2 FYNNEI. The CDR3 sequence: CASRTGIGNTEAFF. DNA of the CDR3: TGTGCCAGCAGAACAGGGATCGGGAACACTGAAGCTTTCTTT.

This clone was observed at least ten times. The chain uses TRBV11-3 and TRBJ2-7, with D perhaps matching TRBD2 (6 bases). The germline V gene has CDR1 SGHNT and CDR2 YENEEA. The length of the CDR3 is 17 residues. V lost 5 bases and J lost 2, with 22 bases in between. The CDR3 is CASSARTGANRAYEQYF. The CDR3 DNA is TGTGCCAGCAGCGCTCGGACGGGAGCCAACCGAGCCTACGAGCAGTACTTC.

The CDR3 DNA sequence: TGTGCCAGTAGTCCCCCCCGGGCAGGACACTACAATGAGCAGTTCTTC. This sequence encodes CASSPPRAGHYNEQFF. The chain couples TRBV19 to TRBJ2-1, with a weak D call TRBD1 (5 bases). The CDR3 contains 16 residues. Deletions cut 5 bases from V and 3 bases from J, with 17 bases between. Looked up from germline, CDR1 is LNHDA and CDR2 is SQIVND (reference sequence).

The V and J genes are TRBV19 and TRBJ2-7, with unresolved D. CDR1 is LNHDA, CDR2 SQIVND, per germline (reference sequence). Trimming cost V 3 bases and J 3 bases, with 12 bases left between them. The CDR3 loop spans 14 amino acids. The CDR3 here is CASSISPTRYEQYF. The DNA of the CDR3 is TGTGCCAGTAGTATCTCCCCGACTCGCTACGAGCAGTACTTC.

This clone was observed once. The gene calls are TRBV9 and TRBJ2-3; 13 positions match TRBD2. Per the germline V gene, CDR1 is SGDLS and CDR2 is YYNGEE. The CDR3 is made up of 16 amino acids. J was trimmed by 6 bases and V by 3 bases; bases with no gene match: 7. CDR3 protein: CASSDPGLAGSDTQYF. The CDR3 nucleotides read TGTGCCAGCAGCGACCCGGGACTAGCGGGATCGGATACGCAGTATTTT.

The chain recombines TRBV7-3 with TRBJ1-1; no firm D call. Germline V gives CDR1 SGHTA, CDR2 FQGTGA. This CDR3 has 13 residues. The ends were cut back, 3 bases at V and 3 bases at J, with 8 bases in the middle. The CDR3 DNA reads as TGTGCCAGCAGCTTCGGGGAGGACACTGAAGCTTTCTTT. It encodes CASSFGEDTEAFF.

The gene calls are TRBV11-3 and TRBJ1-4, with D possibly TRBD1 on 5 matching bases. V shed 4 bases and J shed 8 bases, with 20 bases lying between them. This CDR3 is 16 amino acids long. Per the germline V gene, CDR1 is SGHNT and CDR2 is YENEEA. The CDR3 region is CASSSRSGRGGEKLFF. CDR3 coding DNA: TGTGCCAGCAGCTCCCGATCGGGGCGGGGGGGAGAAAAACTGTTTTTT. Full variable domain (rest looked up from reference TRBV11-3 and TRBJ1-4): EAGVVQSPRYKIIEKKQPVAFWCNPISGHNTLYWYLQNLGQGPELLIRYENEEAVDDSQLPKDRFSAERLKGVDSTLKIQPAELGDSAVYLCASSSRSGRGGEKLFFGSGTQLSVL.

This chain uses TRBV10-1 with TRBJ2-1, with TRBD2 identical over 12 bases. Germline V gene lookup returns CDR1 WNHNN and CDR2 SYGVQD (reference sequence). Trimming took 0 bases from V and 9 from J; bases not matched to a gene: 6. The CDR3 contains 16 residues. The CDR3 region is CASSESLAGGRVEQFF. For the CDR3, the DNA is TGCGCCAGCAGTGAGTCGCTAGCGGGGGGGCGAGTTGAGCAGTTCTTC.

This clone has more than one count but fewer than ten. This sequence joins TRBV3-1 (or the pseudogene TRBV3-2) and TRBJ1-1; 9 nucleotides agree with TRBD1. There are 15 residues in the CDR3. V shed 4 bases, J shed 1 base, and the junction held 4 bases outside the gene matches. Per germline, CDR1 LGHDT and CDR2 YNNKEL (reference sequence). This chain's CDR3 is CASSLWTGENTEAFF. The CDR3 region has the DNA TGTGCCAGCAGCCTCTGGACAGGGGAGAACACTGAAGCTTTCTTT.

The chain has TRBV2 and TRBJ2-3, with D possibly matching TRBD2 (5 bases). Trimming left V 5 bases short and J 2 bases short, with 14 bases between. This CDR3 region has 15 residues. CDR1 and CDR2 from the germline V gene are SNHLY and FYNNEI. The CDR3 protein is CASSYSLALTDTQYF. CDR3 DNA sequence: TGTGCCAGCAGTTACTCCCTAGCCCTCACAGATACGCAGTATTTT.

This clone was picked up a small number of times. The chain is built from TRBV6-5 and TRBJ1-6; 7 bases map to TRBD1. The germline gives CDR1 MNHEY, CDR2 SVGAGI. V lost 2 bases and J lost 13; bases outside the gene matches: 5. This CDR3 region has 13 residues. CDR3 protein: CASSYGTARPLHF. CDR3 DNA: TGTGCCAGCAGTTACGGGACAGCTCGGCCCCTCCACTTT.

The CDR3 region has the DNA TGTGCCAGTAGTTCGGGGACAGGGGGCGCGAATGAAAAACTGTTTTTT. It is translated as CASSSGTGGANEKLFF. The rearrangement uses TRBV19 and TRBJ1-4, with 12 bases identical to TRBD1. V was pared by 5 bases and J by 5 bases, with 6 bases of the junction left unmatched. This CDR3 is 16 amino acids long. Per the germline V gene, CDR1 is LNHDA and CDR2 is SQIVND (reference sequence).

The rearrangement joins TRBV2 to TRBJ1-4, with D unclear. The germline V gene encodes CDR1 SNHLY and CDR2 FYNNEI. V shed 6 bases and J shed 8 bases, with 19 bases lying between them. The CDR3 is 15 residues long. The CDR3 sequence is CASRDLQSSHEKLFF. DNA of the CDR3: TGTGCCAGCAGAGACCTACAGAGCTCCCACGAAAAACTGTTTTTT. The complete variable domain, with remaining parts taken from reference TRBV2 and TRBJ1-4, reads EPEVTQTPSHQVTQMGQEVILRCVPISNHLYFYWYRQILGQKVEFLVSFYNNEISEKSEIFDDQFSVERPDGSNFTLKIRSTKLEDSAMYFCASRDLQSSHEKLFFGSGTQLSVL.

The V and J genes are TRBV5-1 and TRBJ2-1; the match to TRBD1 covers 10 bases. CDR3 size: 16 residues. Germline CDR1 and CDR2: SGHRS and YFSETQ. V gave up 0 bases and J gave up 5 bases; unmatched junction bases: 5. The CDR3 DNA reads as TGCGCCAGCAGCTTGGTGGGGACAGGGGCCCACAATGAGCAGTTCTTC. It translates to CASSLVGTGAHNEQFF.

The J gene is TRBJ1-1, the V gene TRBV11-3; D is ambiguous. V lost 6 bases and J lost 3, with 17 bases in between. CDR3 length equals 15 residues. Germline CDR1 is SGHNT and CDR2 is YENEEA. This CDR3 reads CASRDSPSGYTEAFF. The CDR3, as DNA: TGTGCCAGCAGGGATTCACCATCCGGGTACACTGAAGCTTTCTTT.

This sequence joins TRBV3-1 (or the pseudogene TRBV3-2) and TRBJ1-4; TRBD1 is a possible D gene (5 bases). V was trimmed by 1 base and J by 8 bases, leaving 14 bases between them. CDR1 LGHDT and CDR2 YNNKEL come from the germline V gene (reference sequence). The CDR3 extends over 15 amino acids. The CDR3 loop is CASSQGGWGDEKLFF. CDR3 DNA: TGTGCCAGCAGCCAAGGGGGTTGGGGGGACGAAAAACTGTTTTTT.

The chain combines TRBV28 with TRBJ1-2, with a weak D call TRBD1 (6 bases). V lost 5 bases and J 0 bases, leaving 13 bases between the germline ends. There are 15 residues in the CDR3. The germline V gene has CDR1 MDHEN and CDR2 SYDVKM. CDR3 amino acids: CASSPGTSTNYGYTF. CDR3 bases: TGTGCCAGCAGTCCCGGGACATCTACTAACTATGGCTACACCTTC.

The rearrangement links TRBV7-8 to TRBJ2-1; 10 bases map to TRBD2. Germline V lookup: CDR1 SGHVS, CDR2 FQNEAQ. The CDR3 runs 15 residues. J gave up 4 bases and V 5 bases, and 5 bases lay outside the gene matches. CDR3: CASSPAGGTYNEQFF. CDR3 nucleotides: TGTGCCAGCAGCCCAGCGGGAGGGACATACAATGAGCAGTTCTTC.

About this clone: Distinct nucleotide sequences in the sample also encode this CDR3. The chain uses TRBV2 and TRBJ1-2; no clear D. The CDR3 contains 13 residues. Germline-derived CDR1 and CDR2 are SNHLY and FYNNEI. Deletions cut 1 base from V and 8 bases from J, with 11 bases between. The CDR3 sequence is CASSEGRGGGYTF. The CDR3 DNA follows: TGTGCCAGCAGTGAAGGGCGCGGCGGAGGCTACACCTTC.

This chain joins TRBV19 and TRBJ1-1; a weak D match, TRBD1 (5 bases). The germline V gene has CDR1 LNHDA and CDR2 SQIVND (reference sequence). The CDR3 has 13 amino acids. V dropped 6 bases and J dropped 4 bases, with 12 bases sitting between them. The CDR3 DNA is TGTGCCAGTAGCCGGGGGGTAGGCACTGAAGCTTTCTTT. Amino acid sequence: CASSRGVGTEAFF.

This CDR3 reads CASTRGGGDTQYF. CDR3 DNA: TGTGCCAGCACGCGGGGGGGCGGGGATACGCAGTATTTT. The chain carries TRBV25-1 and TRBJ2-3; 9 bases align to TRBD2. The CDR3 has 13 residues. The V gene's germline CDR1 is MGHDK and CDR2 SYGVNS. J lost 6 bases, V lost 7 bases, and 5 bases had no gene match.